The entry below describes one TCR beta chain. Its antigen is not identified. V lost 0 bases and J lost 6, with 9 bases in between. The CDR3 spans 14 residues. CDR1 is SGHRS and CDR2 is YFSETQ in the germline V gene. Pools of viral peptides were used by the ViraFEST assay to expand antigen-specific CD4+ T cells ahead of sequencing. At the end of less than 12 days of culture, CD4+ T cells were isolated. Cultivation was performed at around 2 million PBMC per well with about 9.6 IU/ml IL-2 and approximately 9.2 ug/ml peptides added. Half of the medium was exchanged for IL-2 medium on both days 3 and 7. This sample is drawn from a study of vaccination effects on CD4 cells after COVID-19. The data were produced by immunoSEQ multiplex PCR, yet TCRdb's version contains in-frame clones alone and is incomplete. The sample consists of tens of thousands of clones, approximately 74% of them appearing once.

The V gene is TRBV5-1, the J gene TRBJ2-2; no firm D call. The sample in question was CD4+ T cells from PBMCs cultured with HCoV-229E spike peptides, obtained before COVID-19 vaccination. The sequence was collected from a human donor who received a COVID-19 vaccine. The DNA for the CDR3 is TGCGCCAGCAGCTTGGTTGGTTTCGCCGGGGAGCTGTTTTTT. It specifies CASSLVGFAGELFF.